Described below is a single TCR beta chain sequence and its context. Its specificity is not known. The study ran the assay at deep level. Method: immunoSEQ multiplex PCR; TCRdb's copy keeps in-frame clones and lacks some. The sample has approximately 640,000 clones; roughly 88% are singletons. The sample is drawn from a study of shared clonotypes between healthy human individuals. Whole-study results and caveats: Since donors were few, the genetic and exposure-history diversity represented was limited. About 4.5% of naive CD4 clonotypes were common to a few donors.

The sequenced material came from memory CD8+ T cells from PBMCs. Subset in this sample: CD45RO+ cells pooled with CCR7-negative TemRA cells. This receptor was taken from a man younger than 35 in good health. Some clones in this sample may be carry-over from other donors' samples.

CDR3 sequence (DNA): TGCGCCAGCAGCCAAGGGGGACAGGGTGATCAGCCCCAGCATTTT. Translating gives CASSQGGQGDQPQHF. The chain has TRBV4-3 and TRBJ1-5, with 9 bases matching TRBD1. CDR1 and CDR2 (germline): LGHNA, YSLEER. This CDR3 spans 15 amino acids. V was clipped by 1 base and J by 5 bases; unmatched bases: 3.